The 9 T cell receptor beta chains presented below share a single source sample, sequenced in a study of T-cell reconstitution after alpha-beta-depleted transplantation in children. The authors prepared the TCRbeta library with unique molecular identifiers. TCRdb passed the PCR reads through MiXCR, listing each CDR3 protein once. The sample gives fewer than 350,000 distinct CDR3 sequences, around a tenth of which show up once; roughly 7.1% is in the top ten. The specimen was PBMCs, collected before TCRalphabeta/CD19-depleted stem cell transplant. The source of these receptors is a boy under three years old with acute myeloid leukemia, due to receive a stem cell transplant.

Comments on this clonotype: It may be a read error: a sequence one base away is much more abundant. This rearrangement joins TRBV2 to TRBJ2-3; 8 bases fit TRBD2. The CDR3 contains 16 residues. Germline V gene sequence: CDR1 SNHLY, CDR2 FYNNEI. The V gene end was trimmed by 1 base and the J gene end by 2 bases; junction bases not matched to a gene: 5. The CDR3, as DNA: TGTGCCAGCAGTGAAGGTAAACTAGCGGCCACAGATACGCAGTATTTT. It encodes CASSEGKLAATDTQYF.

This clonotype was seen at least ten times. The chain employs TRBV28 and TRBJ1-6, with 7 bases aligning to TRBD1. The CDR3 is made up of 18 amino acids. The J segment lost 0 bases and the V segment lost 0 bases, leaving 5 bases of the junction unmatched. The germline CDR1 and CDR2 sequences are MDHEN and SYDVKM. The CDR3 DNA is TGTGCCAGCAGTTTATGGAAAGGGGGCGGCTCCTATAATTCACCCCTCCACTTT. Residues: CASSLWKGGGSYNSPLHF.

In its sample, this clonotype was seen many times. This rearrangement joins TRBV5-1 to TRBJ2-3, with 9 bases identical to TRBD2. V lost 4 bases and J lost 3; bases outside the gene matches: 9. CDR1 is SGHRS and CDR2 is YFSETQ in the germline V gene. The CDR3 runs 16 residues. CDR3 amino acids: CASSAGLASRTDTQYF. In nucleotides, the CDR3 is TGCGCCAGCAGCGCGGGACTAGCAAGTCGTACAGATACGCAGTATTTT.

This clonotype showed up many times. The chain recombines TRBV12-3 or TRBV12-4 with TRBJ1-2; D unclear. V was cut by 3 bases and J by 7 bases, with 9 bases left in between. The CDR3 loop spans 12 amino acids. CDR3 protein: CASSFGEIGYTF. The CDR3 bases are TGTGCCAGCAGTTTCGGAGAAATTGGCTACACCTTC.

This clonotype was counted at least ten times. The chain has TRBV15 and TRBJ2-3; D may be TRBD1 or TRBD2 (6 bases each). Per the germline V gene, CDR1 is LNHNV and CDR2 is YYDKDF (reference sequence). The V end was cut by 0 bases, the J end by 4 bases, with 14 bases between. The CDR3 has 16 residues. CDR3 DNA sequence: TGTGCCACCAGCAGAGATAGCGGAGGGGGTCCAGATACGCAGTATTTT. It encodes CATSRDSGGGPDTQYF.

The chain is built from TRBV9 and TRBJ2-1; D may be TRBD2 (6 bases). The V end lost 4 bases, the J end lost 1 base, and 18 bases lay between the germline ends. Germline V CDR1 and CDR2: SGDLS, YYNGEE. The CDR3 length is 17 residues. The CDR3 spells CASSSSGVAASYNEQFF. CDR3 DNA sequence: TGTGCCAGCAGCTCTAGTGGTGTAGCGGCTTCCTACAATGAGCAGTTCTTC.

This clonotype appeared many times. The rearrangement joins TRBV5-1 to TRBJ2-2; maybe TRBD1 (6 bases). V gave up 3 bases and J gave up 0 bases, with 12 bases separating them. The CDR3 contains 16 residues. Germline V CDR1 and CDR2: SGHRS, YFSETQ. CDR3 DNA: TGCGCCAGCAGCTCCAGGGGAAGAACGAACACCGGGGAGCTGTTTTTT. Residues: CASSSRGRTNTGELFF.

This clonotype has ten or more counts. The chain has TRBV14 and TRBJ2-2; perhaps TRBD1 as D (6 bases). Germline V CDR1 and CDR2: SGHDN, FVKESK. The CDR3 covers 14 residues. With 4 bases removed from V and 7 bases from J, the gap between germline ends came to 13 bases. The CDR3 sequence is CASSPLAGVGELFF. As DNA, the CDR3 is TGTGCCAGCAGCCCTCTAGCAGGGGTCGGGGAGCTGTTTTTT.

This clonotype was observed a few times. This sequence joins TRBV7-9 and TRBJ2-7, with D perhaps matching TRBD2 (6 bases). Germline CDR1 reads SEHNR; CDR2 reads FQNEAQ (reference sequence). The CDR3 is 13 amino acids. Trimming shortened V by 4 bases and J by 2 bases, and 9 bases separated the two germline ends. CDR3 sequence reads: CASSSGSAYEQYF. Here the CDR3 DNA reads TGTGCCAGCAGCTCCGGGAGCGCCTACGAGCAGTACTTC.